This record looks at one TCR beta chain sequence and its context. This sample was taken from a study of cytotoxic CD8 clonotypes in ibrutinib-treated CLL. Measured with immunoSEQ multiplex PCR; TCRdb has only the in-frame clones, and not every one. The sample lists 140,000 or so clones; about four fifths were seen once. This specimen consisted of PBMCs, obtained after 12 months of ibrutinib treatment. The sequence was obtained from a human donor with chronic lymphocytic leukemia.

The CDR3 loop is CASSLGLAGGYEQFF. The CDR3 DNA sequence: TGTGCCAGCAGCTTGGGTCTAGCGGGAGGTTATGAGCAGTTCTTC. V gene TRBV5-6 combines with J gene TRBJ2-1; 11 bases fit TRBD2. V trimming: 0 bases; J trimming: 8 bases; junction bases outside the gene matches: 4. CDR3 length: 15 amino acids. Germline CDR1 SGHDT, CDR2 YYEEEE.